This T cell receptor (beta chain) appears in the sequencing data of a study of synovial regulatory T cells in juvenile arthritis (dated by TCRdb to between 2015 and 2017). Regarding the study in general: Of the sequenced patients, over five received methotrexate, one received methotrexate plus infliximab, a few were therapy-naive, and one had no treatment information. Effector T cell subsets were also sequenced in the study cohort for comparisons, but only blood and synovial fluid Treg cells are covered by the Treg dataset alone. The TCR repertoire comparisons covered Treg and Teff subsets from fewer than 12 JIA patients with active disease. TCRbeta CDR3 repertoires of blood iaTreg cells, other blood Treg cells and synovial fluid Treg cells from matched patient samples were compared in the study.

The donors for the TCR repertoire analysis were approximately eleven juvenile idiopathic arthritis patients with active disease who had not reached inactive disease, of whom 3 were polyarticular and 8 were oligoarticular. The median age of the TCR-sequenced patients was 9.5 to 15 years (range about 2.1-25), and their median disease duration was 7 years (range 0.2-19.1). Samples for TCR repertoire analysis were collected at two centres in Italy. Peripheral blood mononuclear cells were isolated by Histopaque-1077 density gradient and cryopreserved in roughly 90% FCS with about 10% DMSO. Library preparation used the immunoSEQ multiplex PCR assay. TCRbeta CDR3 sequencing was performed by Adaptive Biotechnologies. Under the source paper's analysis protocol: Repertoire similarity was assessed using the Chao-modified Jaccard index and the median clonotype overlap from 200 random subsamples at equal sample size. Similarity analyses used either productive nucleotide sequences or in silico-translated amino acid sequences. Hierarchical clustering with single linkage and t-SNE based on Chao-modified Jaccard distances were applied for the comparison of repertoires. Repertoire diversity was measured with the Renyi index after sample size normalisation across a range of alpha values. Here the immuneACCESS table is served through TCRdb, limited to in-frame sequences with V and J called. Missing clones are a known gap in these copies; in checked studies unresolved V genes cover under half, and the rest lacks a known reason. D and trimming were read from the DNA, whereas the V and J calls and clone size are those reported in that table. The sample table includes 8,000 to 10,000 clones. The top ten hold 0.35% of the sample.

Points the paper makes about the study in general: More CDR3 sequences were shared by synovial Treg cells with iaTreg cells than with other blood Treg cells, and a closer relation was confirmed by Chao-Jaccard similarity. Blood iaTreg cells showed lower TCR diversity than other blood Treg cells, consistent with antigen-driven expansion. iaTreg TCR repertoires were largely private across patients and partially overlapped with synovial Teff and blood CPL repertoires.

A remark on this clone: The antigen this receptor binds is unknown.

The CDR3 numbers 13 residues from cysteine through phenylalanine. DNA was not recorded. The germline V gene (reference sequence) yields LNHDA for CDR1 and SQIVND for CDR2. Sequencing was done on a sample of Treg cells from blood. Per the publication, the cell subset or site label means: remaining (HLA-DR-negative) circulating blood Treg cells. The V and J genes are TRBV19 and TRBJ2-5; TCRdb's D call of TRBD1 is untestable without DNA. The origin of this receptor is a donor younger than 30 with juvenile idiopathic arthritis. The CDR3 region reads CASTPTGTETQYF.